Listed here are 3 T cell receptor beta chains from one sample, sequenced in a study of cytomegalovirus exposure and HLA in healthy donors. PCR employed 60 Vbeta and 13 Jbeta primers. Using immunoSEQ multiplex PCR, the repertoire was profiled, and TCRdb retains in-frame clones only, with some absent. The table includes roughly 140,000 clones, around 65% detected once. Sequencing used PBMCs. These TCRs come from a woman aged 25 to 39 in good health and CMV-seropositive.

This clone was observed a few times. The CDR3 DNA is TGTGCCAGCAGTGAATTCGAACTAGCGGGAGGCGGTGAGCAGTTCTTC. Translated: CASSEFELAGGGEQFF. V usage is TRBV2 and J usage is TRBJ2-1, with 12 bases lining up with TRBD2. Looked up from germline, CDR1 is SNHLY and CDR2 is FYNNEI. Trimming took 2 bases from V and 9 from J; bases not matched to a gene: 8. The CDR3 is 16 residues long.

This clone was picked up one time. The chain employs TRBV7-9 and TRBJ1-3, with TRBD1 as a possible D gene (6 bases). Trimming left V 1 base short and J 2 bases short, with 12 bases between. The CDR3 runs 16 residues. CDR1 is SEHNR and CDR2 is FQNEAQ in the germline V gene (reference sequence). CDR3 region: CASSLVGTRAGNTIYF. CDR3 nucleotide sequence: TGTGCCAGCAGCTTAGTAGGGACAAGAGCTGGAAACACCATATATTTT. The variable domain in full, completed from reference TRBV7-9 and TRBJ1-3, reads DTGVSQNPRHKITKRGQNVTFRCDPISEHNRLYWYRQTLGQGPEFLTYFQNEAQLEKSRLLSDRFSAERPKGSFSTLEIQRTEQGDSAMYLCASSLVGTRAGNTIYFGEGSWLTVV.

This clone has a handful of counts. V is TRBV5-1 and J is TRBJ2-7, with a weak D call TRBD1 (5 bases). Germline CDR1 reads SGHRS; CDR2 reads YFSETQ. V was shortened by 0 bases and J by 3 bases, with 16 bases between the two germline ends. The CDR3 is 16 residues long. The CDR3 DNA follows: TGCGCCAGCAGCTTGGGGGCAGGGTCTATTAACTACGAGCAGTACTTC. This encodes CASSLGAGSINYEQYF.